This T cell receptor beta chain comes out of a study of blood T cell repertoires in COVID-19. Study information: Samples of COVID-19 (acute and convalescent) were obtained from the United States, Italy and Spain. T cells, B-cell-depleted T cells, or PBMCs provided the cDNA or gDNA that served as material.

Participant ages covered about 18 to 89 years across around 22 US areas. Authors' methods: Amplification from reference gene primers served as the basis for estimated nucleated cell counts. Sequencing used immunoSEQ multiplex PCR; TCRdb keeps in-frame clones, though not all of them. V and J calls and clone size are as listed in that table; D and trimming were resolved from the DNA. The data contain 300,000 to 350,000 clones, approximately 86% of them seen just once; the ten biggest clones take up around 4.2%. The CDR3 extends over 14 amino acids. Trimming at V came to 8 bases and at J to 0 bases, leaving 5 bases not matched to a gene. Germline loops: CDR1 MDHEN, CDR2 SYDVKM.

V gene TRBV28 combines with J gene TRBJ2-7; 9 nucleotides align to TRBD1. The specimen was PBMCs or T cells enriched from blood (not recorded which). The source is a woman between 35 and 50 years old with acute COVID-19. The CDR3 protein is CASAVTGGSYEQYF. CDR3 nucleotides: TGTGCCAGCGCCGTGACAGGGGGCTCCTACGAGCAGTACTTC.